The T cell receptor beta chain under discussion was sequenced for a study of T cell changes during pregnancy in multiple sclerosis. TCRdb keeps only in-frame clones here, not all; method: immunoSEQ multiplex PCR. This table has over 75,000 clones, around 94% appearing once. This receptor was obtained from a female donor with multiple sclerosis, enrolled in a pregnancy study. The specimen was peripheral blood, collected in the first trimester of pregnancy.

The CDR3, as DNA: TGTGCCACCAGCAGAGATAGGAGCGGCAATCAGCCCCAGCATTTT. Translating it yields CATSRDRSGNQPQHF. The chain recombines TRBV15 with TRBJ1-5, with D uncertain. Trimming cost V 0 bases and J 2 bases, with 8 bases left between them. In germline, CDR1 is LNHNV, CDR2 YYDKDF (reference sequence). The CDR3 extends over 15 amino acids.